This T cell receptor (beta chain) was identified during a study of PD-1 blockade in classical Hodgkin lymphoma. In the case of this clone: The antigen is unknown.

Method: immunoSEQ multiplex PCR; TCRdb's copy keeps in-frame clones and lacks some. The sample lists about 24,000 clones, 69% seen once, with 2.5% to 3.5% in the top ten. Study findings and constraints: Nivolumab initiation under 1 year post-ASCT meant exclusion. Possible causes of repertoire differences, disease activity or prior therapy, remain undefined. When set against healthy donors, newly diagnosed patients were reported to show lower baseline TCR diversity.

The CDR3 contains 13 residues. Germline-derived CDR1 and CDR2 are SGHTA and FQGNSA. Trimming removed 5 bases at V and 9 bases at J, with 14 bases between. All patients relapsed after autologous stem cell transplantation, and brentuximab vedotin exposure varied. V gene TRBV7-2 combines with J gene TRBJ1-5; no clear D. The sequence came from a human donor with classical Hodgkin lymphoma. The sample was peripheral blood mononuclear cells (PBMCs), taken at baseline. DNA for the CDR3: TGTGCCAGCAGCCCTGGTCTCGGATCGCCCCAGCATTTT. Protein product: CASSPGLGSPQHF.